This T cell receptor (beta chain) originates from a study of T-cell reconstitution after alpha-beta-depleted transplantation in children. Study-level results: T-cell numbers and diversity one year post-transplant derived largely from freshly generated T cells. There were reportedly several hundred expanded graft clones from which alpha-beta T cells came about two months after transplant.

The CDR3 totals 17 residues. The V gene's germline CDR1 is SGHKS and CDR2 YYEKEE (reference sequence). With 4 bases removed from V and 6 bases from J, the gap between germline ends came to 23 bases. Unique molecular identifiers tagged the TCRbeta library. MiXCR was run by TCRdb on the PCR reads, yielding one entry per CDR3 protein. Of around 960,000 distinct CDR3 sequences detected, about 29% appear once; the ten largest clones hold 28%. Concerning this clonotype itself: Its antigen is not known.

This chain links TRBV5-5 with TRBJ2-1, with D possibly matching TRBD2 (6 bases). The TCR sequence derives from a boy under three years old who had a stem cell transplant for SCID, so the T cells may come from the graft donor. The sample here was PBMCs, mostly from graft donor cells, taken 360 days after TCRalphabeta/CD19-depleted stem cell transplant. The CDR3 region has the DNA TGTGCCAGCAGCACCCGAGAACCGGGACTTGGATCCAATGAGCAGTTCTTC. It translates to CASSTREPGLGSNEQFF.